The 9 T cell receptor beta chains in this list originate from one sample, sequenced in a study of molecular identifiers for immune sequencing clone quantification (dated by TCRdb to the late 2010s). Libraries were prepared through PCR. The reads were generated on an Illumina HiSeq 4000. TCRdb reran the public reads through fastp at Q25 and MiXCR, keeping productive beta chains. Identical CDR3 protein sequences are pooled into one entry, listed with their most common genes and DNA. The sample table holds around 86,000 distinct CDR3 sequences, of which under 20% were seen once. Clones ranked in the top ten supply around 0.91% of the sample. The sample consisted of naive CD8+ T cells from blood, with Jurkat cell RNA spiked in. This specimen's cell subset or site label, interpreted: FACS-sorted CD8+CD4-CCR7+CD45RA+ naive T cells. The source is a human donor in good health. Some libraries in this study had Jurkat cell RNA spiked in.

The gene calls are TRBV7-9 and TRBJ1-3; TRBD1 matches 9 bases. Germline-derived CDR1 and CDR2 are SEHNR and FQNEAQ (reference sequence). V trimming: 5 bases; J trimming: 4 bases; junction bases outside the gene matches: 3. The CDR3 sequence is 14 residues long. The DNA for the CDR3 is TGTGCCAGCAGCCCGGGACAGGGAGGAAACACCATATATTTT. It translates to CASSPGQGGNTIYF.

There are many counts of this clonotype. The V and J genes are TRBV7-2 and TRBJ2-3; 7 bases are shared with TRBD2. From germline, CDR1 is SGHTA and CDR2 FQGNSA. The CDR3 is made up of 15 amino acids. V was clipped by 1 base and J by 2 bases; unmatched bases: 3. CDR3 protein: CASSLGGTTTDTQYF. For the CDR3, the DNA is TGTGCCAGCAGCTTAGGTGGGACTACCACAGATACGCAGTATTTT.

There are many counts of this clonotype. The rearrangement uses TRBV27 and TRBJ2-7, with TRBD1 as a possible D gene (6 bases). Germline CDR1 reads MNHEY; CDR2 reads SMNVEV (reference sequence). The CDR3 sequence is 16 residues long. V lost 5 bases and J 0 bases, leaving 17 bases between the germline ends. The CDR3 DNA is TGTGCCAGCAGTACGCATTATGACAGGTCCTCCTACGAGCAGTACTTC. Its translation: CASSTHYDRSSYEQYF.

This clonotype was seen repeatedly, ten times or more. The chain employs TRBV2 and TRBJ2-7; D tentatively fits TRBD1 or TRBD2 (6 bases each). The CDR3 consists of 13 residues. Between the trimmed V and J ends, which lost 6 bases and 5 bases, there was a span of 14 bases. The germline V gene has CDR1 SNHLY and CDR2 FYNNEI. In nucleotides, the CDR3 is TGTGCCAGCAGCCGGGGGCGAGACGACGAGCAGTACTTC. Translated, it gives CASSRGRDDEQYF.

This clonotype was seen many times. The CDR3: CASSYSKGNEQYF. The CDR3 DNA reads TGTGCCAGCAGTTACTCGAAAGGGAACGAGCAGTACTTC. The chain is built from TRBV6-5 and TRBJ2-7; D not certain. The V end lost 0 bases, the J end lost 5 bases, and 8 bases lay between the germline ends. There are 13 residues in the CDR3. From germline, CDR1 is MNHEY and CDR2 SVGAGI.

The rearrangement uses TRBV3-1 and TRBJ2-7, with 9 bases fitting TRBD2. J lost 6 bases, V lost 0 bases, and 6 bases had no gene match. This CDR3 is built from 15 residues. Germline CDR1 is LGHDT and CDR2 is YNNKEL (reference sequence). The CDR3 protein is CASSQDVDSGSEQYF. In nucleotides, the CDR3 is TGTGCCAGCAGCCAAGATGTGGATAGCGGGAGCGAGCAGTACTTC.

This clonotype was detected ten times or more. This chain joins TRBV7-9 and TRBJ2-1; 10 nucleotides align to TRBD2. V dropped 0 bases and J dropped 2; count of bases not matched to a gene: 7. The CDR3 has 18 residues. The V gene's germline CDR1 is SEHNR and CDR2 FQNEAQ (reference sequence). The CDR3 DNA is TGTGCCAGCAGCTTAGCGCCAGCGGGAGGGCCTCCCTACAATGAGCAGTTCTTC. Translation gives CASSLAPAGGPPYNEQFF.

This clonotype was detected ten times or more. This sequence joins TRBV2 and TRBJ2-7; perhaps TRBD2 as D (5 bases). There are 14 residues in the CDR3. CDR1 and CDR2 from the germline V gene are SNHLY and FYNNEI. The V and J ends lost 6 bases and 0 bases respectively, with 12 bases between them. CDR3 loop: CASSEASSSYEQYF. CDR3 DNA sequence: TGTGCCAGCAGCGAGGCTAGCTCCTCCTACGAGCAGTACTTC.

This clonotype was seen ten or more times. The chain links TRBV7-9 to TRBJ2-7, with D perhaps assigned TRBD1 or TRBD2 (5 bases each). The CDR3 covers 14 residues. CDR1 and CDR2 (germline): SEHNR, FQNEAQ (reference sequence). Trimming removed 5 bases at V and 2 bases at J, with 13 bases between. The CDR3 DNA reads TGTGCCAGCAGCCCGACATTGGGGGCCTACGAGCAGTACTTC. Translating it yields CASSPTLGAYEQYF.